This T cell receptor (beta chain) derives from a study of T-cell memory formation after mild COVID-19. Overall study: Each donor largely had its own TCR clusters.

Study findings and constraints: The study detected some responding clones in pre-infection memory, suggesting cross-reactive memory joined.

TCRdb fed the 5' RACE reads into MiXCR, producing one record per CDR3 protein. The sample has 120,000 to 150,000 distinct CDR3 sequences, 15% to 20% seen once. Losses at the gene ends were 7 bases for V and 4 bases for J; bases not matched to a gene: 5. CDR3 length: 14 residues. A note on this clonotype: Its antigen is undetermined.

V usage is TRBV12-3 or TRBV12-4 and J usage is TRBJ2-1; 9 nucleotides align to TRBD2. Sequencing was performed on PBMCs or a T cell subset sorted from them (not recorded which). This receptor was obtained from an adult woman who had mild COVID-19 (a few samples of this study predate the infection). Cell type and time point are not known. Here the CDR3 DNA reads TGTGCCAGCATTGGAGCGGGGGGATACAATGAGCAGTTCTTC. This gives the protein CASIGAGGYNEQFF.